This record looks at one T cell receptor (beta chain) sequence and its context. Authors' analysis steps: Reference gene primer amplification gave estimated nucleated cell counts. TCRdb's table, derived via immunoSEQ multiplex PCR, lists solely in-frame clones and lacks some. Clonal size and the V and J genes are those of that table, whereas D and trimming came from the DNA. Counted here are about 200,000 clones, roughly 80% occurring once; the ten biggest clones make up roughly 2.7%. The CDR3 covers 16 residues. V was clipped by 5 bases and J by 2 bases, with 18 bases between them. The germline V gene has CDR1 MNHEY and CDR2 SVGEGT. The data belong to a study of blood T cell repertoires in COVID-19. As for the study in general: Researchers got acute and convalescent COVID-19 samples from the United States, Italy and Spain. Nucleic acid was either cDNA or gDNA, and it came from T cells, B-cell-depleted T cells, or PBMCs.

The source is a woman in her 40s with active or convalescent COVID-19. The sample taken for sequencing was peripheral blood. The rearrangement joins TRBV6-2 or TRBV6-3 to TRBJ1-1, with D possibly matching TRBD1 (5 bases). CDR3 DNA: TGTGCCAGCAGTCATGGCTCCCGCAGGGAAAACACTGAAGCTTTCTTT. It is translated as CASSHGSRRENTEAFF.